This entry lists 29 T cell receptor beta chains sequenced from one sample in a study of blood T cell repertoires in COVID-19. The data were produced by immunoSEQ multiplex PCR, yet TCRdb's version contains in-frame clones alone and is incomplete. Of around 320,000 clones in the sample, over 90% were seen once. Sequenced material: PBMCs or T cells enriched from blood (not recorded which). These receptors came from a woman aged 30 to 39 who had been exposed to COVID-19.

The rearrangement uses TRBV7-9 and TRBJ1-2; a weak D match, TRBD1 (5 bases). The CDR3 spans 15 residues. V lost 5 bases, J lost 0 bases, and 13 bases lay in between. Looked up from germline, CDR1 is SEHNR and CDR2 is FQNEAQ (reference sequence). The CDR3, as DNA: TGTGCCAGCAGCCCCTTCGGACAAGCTAACTATGGCTACACCTTC. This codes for CASSPFGQANYGYTF.

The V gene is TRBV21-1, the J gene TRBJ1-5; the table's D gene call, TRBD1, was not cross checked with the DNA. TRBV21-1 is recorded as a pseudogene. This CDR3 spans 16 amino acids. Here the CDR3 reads CASINSGMRPNQPQHF. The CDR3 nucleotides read TGTGCCAGCATCAACTCAGGCATGAGACCAAATCAGCCCCAGCATTTT.

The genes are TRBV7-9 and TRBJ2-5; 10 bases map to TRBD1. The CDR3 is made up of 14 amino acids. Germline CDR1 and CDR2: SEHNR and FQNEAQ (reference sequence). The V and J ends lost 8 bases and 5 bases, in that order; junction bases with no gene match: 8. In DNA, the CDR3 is TGTGCCAGCTCTGGCGGGGACAGGGGCGAGACCCAGTACTTC. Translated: CASSGGDRGETQYF.

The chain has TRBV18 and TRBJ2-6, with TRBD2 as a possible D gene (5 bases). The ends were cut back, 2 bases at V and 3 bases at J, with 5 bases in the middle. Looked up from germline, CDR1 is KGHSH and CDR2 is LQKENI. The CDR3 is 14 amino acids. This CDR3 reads CASSPGGGANVLTF. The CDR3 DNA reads TGTGCCAGCTCACCAGGAGGTGGGGCCAACGTCCTGACTTTC.

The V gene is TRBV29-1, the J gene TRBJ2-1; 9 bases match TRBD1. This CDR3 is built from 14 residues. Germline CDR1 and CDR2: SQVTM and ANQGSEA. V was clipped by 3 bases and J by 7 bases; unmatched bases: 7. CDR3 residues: CSVDHRGLGNEQFF. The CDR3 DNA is TGCAGCGTTGATCACAGGGGGCTAGGTAATGAGCAGTTCTTC.

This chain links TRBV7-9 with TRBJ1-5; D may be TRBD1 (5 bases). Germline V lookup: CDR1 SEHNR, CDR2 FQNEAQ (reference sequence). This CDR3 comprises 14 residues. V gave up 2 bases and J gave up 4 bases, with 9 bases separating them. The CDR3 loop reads CASSLNAGNQPQHF. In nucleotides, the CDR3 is TGTGCCAGCAGCTTAAATGCAGGGAATCAGCCCCAGCATTTT.

The DNA of the CDR3 is TGTGCCAGTAGTGTGGACAGGGGGCGCGGGGGTCAGCCCCAGCATTTT. Encoded protein: CASSVDRGRGGQPQHF. The gene calls are TRBV19 and TRBJ1-5, with 11 bases matching TRBD1. V was clipped by 5 bases and J by 6 bases; unmatched bases: 9. CDR1 and CDR2 from the germline V gene are LNHDA and SQIVND (reference sequence). The CDR3 loop spans 16 amino acids.

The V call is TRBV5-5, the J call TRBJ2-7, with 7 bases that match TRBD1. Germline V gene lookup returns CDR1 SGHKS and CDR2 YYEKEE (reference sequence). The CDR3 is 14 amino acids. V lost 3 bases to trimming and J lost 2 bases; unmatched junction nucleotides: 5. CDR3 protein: CASSWRTGPYEQYF. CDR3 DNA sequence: TGTGCCAGCAGCTGGCGGACAGGCCCCTACGAGCAGTACTTC.

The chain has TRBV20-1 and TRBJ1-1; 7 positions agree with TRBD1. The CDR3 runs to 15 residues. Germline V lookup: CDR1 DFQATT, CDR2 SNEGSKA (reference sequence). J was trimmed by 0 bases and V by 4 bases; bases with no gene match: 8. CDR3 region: CSATDRVPLNTEAFF. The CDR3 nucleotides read TGCAGTGCTACTGACAGGGTACCATTGAACACTGAAGCTTTCTTT.

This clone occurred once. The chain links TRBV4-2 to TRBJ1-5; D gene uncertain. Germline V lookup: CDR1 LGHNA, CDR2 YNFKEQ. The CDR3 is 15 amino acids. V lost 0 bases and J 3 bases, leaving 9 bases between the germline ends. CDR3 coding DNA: TGTGCCAGCAGCCAAGATTGGCAGTTCAATCAGCCCCAGCATTTT. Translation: CASSQDWQFNQPQHF.

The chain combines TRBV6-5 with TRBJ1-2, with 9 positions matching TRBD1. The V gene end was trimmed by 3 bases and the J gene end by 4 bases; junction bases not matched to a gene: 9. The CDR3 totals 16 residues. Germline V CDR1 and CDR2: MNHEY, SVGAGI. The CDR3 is CASSYSPQGAPYGYTF. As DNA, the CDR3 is TGTGCCAGCAGTTATTCTCCACAGGGGGCTCCCTATGGCTACACCTTC.

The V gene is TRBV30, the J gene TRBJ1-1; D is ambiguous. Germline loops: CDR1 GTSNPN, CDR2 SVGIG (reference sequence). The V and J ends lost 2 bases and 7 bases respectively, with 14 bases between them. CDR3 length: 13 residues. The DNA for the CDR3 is TGTGCCTGGAGTCTGTTATCACAGAGTGAAGCTTTCTTT. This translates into CAWSLLSQSEAFF. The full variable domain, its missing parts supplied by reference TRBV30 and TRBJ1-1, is SQTIHQWPATLVQPVGSPLSLECTVEGTSNPNLYWYRQAAGRGLQLLFYSVGIGQISSEVPQNLSASRPQDRQFILSSKKLLLSDSGFYLCAWSLLSQSEAFFGQGTRLTVV.

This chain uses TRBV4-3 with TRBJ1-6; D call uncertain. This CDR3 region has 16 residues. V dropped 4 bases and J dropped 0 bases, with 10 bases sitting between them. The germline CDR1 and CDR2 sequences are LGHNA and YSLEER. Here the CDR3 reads CASSPQFSSYNSPLHF. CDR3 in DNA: TGCGCCAGCAGCCCCCAGTTCAGCTCCTATAATTCACCCCTCCACTTT.

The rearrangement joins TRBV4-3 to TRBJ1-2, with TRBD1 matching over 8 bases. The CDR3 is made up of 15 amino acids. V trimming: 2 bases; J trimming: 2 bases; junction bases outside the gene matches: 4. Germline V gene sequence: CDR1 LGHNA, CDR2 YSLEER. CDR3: CASSQSYRGNYGYTF. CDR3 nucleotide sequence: TGCGCCAGCAGCCAATCATACAGGGGGAACTATGGCTACACCTTC.

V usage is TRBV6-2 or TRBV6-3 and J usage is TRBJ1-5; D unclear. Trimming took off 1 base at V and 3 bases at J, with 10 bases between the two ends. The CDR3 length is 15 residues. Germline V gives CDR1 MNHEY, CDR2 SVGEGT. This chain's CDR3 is CASSYLRESNQPQHF. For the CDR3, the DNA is TGTGCCAGCAGTTACTTACGGGAATCCAATCAGCCCCAGCATTTT.

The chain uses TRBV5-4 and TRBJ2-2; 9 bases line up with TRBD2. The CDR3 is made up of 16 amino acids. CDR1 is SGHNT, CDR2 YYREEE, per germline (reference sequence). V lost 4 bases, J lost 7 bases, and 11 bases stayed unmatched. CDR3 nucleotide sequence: TGTGCCAGCAGCCCCGTAAATGCGGGGGGGGGCGGGGAGCTGTTTTTT. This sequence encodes CASSPVNAGGGGELFF.

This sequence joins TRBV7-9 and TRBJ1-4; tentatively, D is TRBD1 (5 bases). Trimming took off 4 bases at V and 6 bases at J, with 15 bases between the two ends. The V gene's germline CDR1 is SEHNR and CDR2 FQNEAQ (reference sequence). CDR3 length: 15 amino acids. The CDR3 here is CASSWGVVRDEKLFF. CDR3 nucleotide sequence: TGTGCCAGCAGCTGGGGGGTTGTGCGGGATGAAAAACTGTTTTTT.

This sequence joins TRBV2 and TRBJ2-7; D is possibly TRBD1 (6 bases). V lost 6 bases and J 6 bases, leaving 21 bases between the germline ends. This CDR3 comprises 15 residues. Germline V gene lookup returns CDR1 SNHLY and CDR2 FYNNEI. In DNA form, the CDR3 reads TGTGCCAGCAGCCTCTTAGGGCAGGGGTCTGGCGAGCAGTACTTC. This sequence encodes CASSLLGQGSGEQYF.

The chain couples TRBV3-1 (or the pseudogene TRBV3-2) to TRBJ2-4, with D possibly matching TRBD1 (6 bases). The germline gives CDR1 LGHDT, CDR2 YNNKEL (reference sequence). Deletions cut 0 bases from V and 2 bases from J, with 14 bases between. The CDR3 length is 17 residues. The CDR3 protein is CASSQERGDRTKNIQYF. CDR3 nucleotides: TGTGCCAGCAGCCAAGAACGAGGCGACAGGACCAAAAACATTCAGTACTTC.

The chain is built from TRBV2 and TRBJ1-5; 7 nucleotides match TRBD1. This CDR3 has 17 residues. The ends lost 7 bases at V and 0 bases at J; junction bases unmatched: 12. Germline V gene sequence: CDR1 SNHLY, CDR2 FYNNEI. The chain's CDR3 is CASKTDRARNSNQPQHF. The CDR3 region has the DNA TGTGCCAGCAAGACCGACAGGGCTCGAAATAGCAATCAGCCCCAGCATTTT.

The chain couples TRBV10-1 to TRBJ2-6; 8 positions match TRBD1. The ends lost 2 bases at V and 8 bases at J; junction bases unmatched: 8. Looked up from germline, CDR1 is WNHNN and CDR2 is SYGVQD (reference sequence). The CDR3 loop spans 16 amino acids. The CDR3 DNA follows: TGCGCCAGCAGTGAGGGACAGGGACCGAGGACCAACGTCCTGACTTTC. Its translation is CASSEGQGPRTNVLTF.

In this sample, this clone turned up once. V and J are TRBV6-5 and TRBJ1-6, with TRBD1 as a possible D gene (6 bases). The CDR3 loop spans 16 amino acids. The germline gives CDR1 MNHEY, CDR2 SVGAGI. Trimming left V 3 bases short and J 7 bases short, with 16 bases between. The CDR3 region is CASSYLSQGYNSPLHF. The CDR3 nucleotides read TGTGCCAGCAGTTATCTTTCGCAGGGGTACAATTCACCCCTCCACTTT.

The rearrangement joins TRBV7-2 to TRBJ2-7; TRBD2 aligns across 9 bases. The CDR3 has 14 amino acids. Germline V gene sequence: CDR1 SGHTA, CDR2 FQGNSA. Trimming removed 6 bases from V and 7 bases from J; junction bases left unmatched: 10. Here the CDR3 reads CASRDLAGNGEQYF. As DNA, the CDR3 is TGTGCCAGCAGGGACCTAGCGGGGAATGGAGAGCAGTACTTC.

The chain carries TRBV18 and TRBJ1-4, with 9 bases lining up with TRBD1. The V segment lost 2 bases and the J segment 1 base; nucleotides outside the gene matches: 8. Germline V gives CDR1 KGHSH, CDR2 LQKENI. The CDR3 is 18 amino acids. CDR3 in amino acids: CASSPRTGVGQTNEKLFF. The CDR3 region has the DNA TGTGCCAGCTCACCAAGGACAGGGGTTGGGCAAACTAATGAAAAACTGTTTTTT.

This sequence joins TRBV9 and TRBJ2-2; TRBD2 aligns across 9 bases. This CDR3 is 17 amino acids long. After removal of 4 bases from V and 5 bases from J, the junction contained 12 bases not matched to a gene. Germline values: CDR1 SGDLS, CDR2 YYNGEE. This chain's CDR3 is CASSPQLIAGVTGELFF. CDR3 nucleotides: TGTGCCAGCAGCCCTCAGTTGATAGCGGGGGTTACCGGGGAGCTGTTTTTT.

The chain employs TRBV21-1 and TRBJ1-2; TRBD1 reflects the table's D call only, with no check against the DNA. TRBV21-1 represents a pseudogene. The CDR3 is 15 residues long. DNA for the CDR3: TGTGCCAGCAGCACTGACAGGGGTGCCAACTATGGCTACACCTTC. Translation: CASSTDRGANYGYTF.

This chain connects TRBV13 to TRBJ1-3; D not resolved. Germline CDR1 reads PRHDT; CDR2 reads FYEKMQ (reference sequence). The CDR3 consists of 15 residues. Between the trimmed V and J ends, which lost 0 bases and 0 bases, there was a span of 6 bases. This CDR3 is CASSLGPSSGNTIYF. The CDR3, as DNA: TGTGCCAGCAGCTTAGGGCCGAGCTCTGGAAACACCATATATTTT.

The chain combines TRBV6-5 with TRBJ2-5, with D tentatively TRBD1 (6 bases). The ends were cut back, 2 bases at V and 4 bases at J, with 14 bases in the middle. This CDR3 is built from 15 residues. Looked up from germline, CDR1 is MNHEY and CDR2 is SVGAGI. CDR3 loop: CASSYVGAARETQYF. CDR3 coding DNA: TGTGCCAGCAGTTACGTGGGGGCCGCCAGAGAGACCCAGTACTTC.

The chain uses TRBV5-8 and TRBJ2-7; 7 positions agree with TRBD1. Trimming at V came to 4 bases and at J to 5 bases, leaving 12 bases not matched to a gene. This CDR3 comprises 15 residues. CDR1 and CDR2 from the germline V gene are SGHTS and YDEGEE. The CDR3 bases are TGTGCCAGCAGCACCCTTAGGACAGGCCAAGACGAGCAGTACTTC. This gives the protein CASSTLRTGQDEQYF.